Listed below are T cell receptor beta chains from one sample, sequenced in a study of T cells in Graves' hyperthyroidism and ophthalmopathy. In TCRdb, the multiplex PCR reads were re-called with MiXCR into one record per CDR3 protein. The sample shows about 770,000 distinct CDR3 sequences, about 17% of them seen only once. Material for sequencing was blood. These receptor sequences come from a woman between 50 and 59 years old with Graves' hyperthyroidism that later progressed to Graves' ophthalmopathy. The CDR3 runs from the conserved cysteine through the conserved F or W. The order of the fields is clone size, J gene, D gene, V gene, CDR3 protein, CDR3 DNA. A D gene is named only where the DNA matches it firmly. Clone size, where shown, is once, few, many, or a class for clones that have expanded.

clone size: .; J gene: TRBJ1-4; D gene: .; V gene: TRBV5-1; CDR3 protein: CASSLARQNNEKLFF; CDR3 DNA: TGCGCCAGCAGCTTGGCCCGGCAGAATAATGAAAAACTGTTTTTT
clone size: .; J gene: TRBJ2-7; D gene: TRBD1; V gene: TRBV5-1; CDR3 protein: CASSATGVGLEQYF; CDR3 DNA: TGCGCCAGCAGCGCGACAGGGGTGGGGCTCGAGCAGTACTTC
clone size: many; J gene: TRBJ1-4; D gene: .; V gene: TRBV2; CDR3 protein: CADRYGLGEKLFF; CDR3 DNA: TGTGCCGACCGTTACGGGCTGGGTGAAAAACTGTTTTTT
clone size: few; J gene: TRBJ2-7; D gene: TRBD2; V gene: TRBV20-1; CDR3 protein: CSVLYPGGSSYEQYF; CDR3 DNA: TGCAGTGTCCTCTACCCGGGGGGTTCGTCCTACGAGCAGTACTTC
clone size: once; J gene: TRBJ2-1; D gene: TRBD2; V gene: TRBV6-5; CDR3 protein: CASSYGASGNEQFF; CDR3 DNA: TGTGCCAGCAGTTATGGCGCTAGCGGCAATGAGCAGTTCTTC
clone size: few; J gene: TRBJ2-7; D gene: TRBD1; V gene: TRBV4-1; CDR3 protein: CASSHTDRGFYEQYF; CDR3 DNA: TGCGCCAGCAGCCATACGGACAGGGGGTTCTACGAGCAGTACTTC
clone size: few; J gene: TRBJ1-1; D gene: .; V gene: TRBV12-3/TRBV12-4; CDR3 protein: CASSHPLNTEAFF; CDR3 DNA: TGTGCCAGCAGCCATCCCTTGAACACTGAAGCTTTCTTT
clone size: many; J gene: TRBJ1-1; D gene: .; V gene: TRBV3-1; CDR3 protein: CASSQDHWGLNTEAFF; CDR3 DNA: TGTGCCAGCAGCCAAGATCACTGGGGGCTGAACACTGAAGCTTTCTTT
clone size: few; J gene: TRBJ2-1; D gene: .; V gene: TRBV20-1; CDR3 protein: CSAKGPAGSYNEQFF; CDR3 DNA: TGCAGTGCTAAAGGACCCGCCGGCTCCTACAATGAGCAGTTCTTC
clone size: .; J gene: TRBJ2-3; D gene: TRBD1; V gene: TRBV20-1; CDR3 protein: CSARRRDRVDTQYF; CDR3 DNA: TGCAGTGCTCGCCGGCGGGACAGGGTAGATACGCAGTATTTT
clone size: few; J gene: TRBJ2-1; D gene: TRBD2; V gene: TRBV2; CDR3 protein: CASRRTSGGAWEQFF; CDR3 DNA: TGTGCCAGCAGAAGGACTAGCGGGGGGGCGTGGGAGCAGTTCTTC
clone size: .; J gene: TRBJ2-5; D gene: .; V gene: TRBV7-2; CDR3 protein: CASSRSDETQYF; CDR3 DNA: TGTGCCAGCAGTAGATCGGACGAGACCCAGTACTTC
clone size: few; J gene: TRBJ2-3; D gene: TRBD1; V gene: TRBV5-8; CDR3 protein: CASSSGQGPRDTQYF; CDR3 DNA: TGTGCCAGCAGCTCAGGACAGGGCCCCCGGGATACGCAGTATTTT
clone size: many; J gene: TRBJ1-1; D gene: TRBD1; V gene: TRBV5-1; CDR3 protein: CASTGQGRDTEAFF; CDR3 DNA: TGCGCCAGCACGGGACAGGGGAGGGACACTGAAGCTTTCTTT
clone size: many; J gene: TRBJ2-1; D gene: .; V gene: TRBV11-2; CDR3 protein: CASSFTINEQFF; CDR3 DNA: TGTGCCAGCAGCTTTACAATCAATGAGCAGTTCTTC